Listed below are T cell receptor beta chains from one sample, sequenced in a study of tumor-infiltrating lymphocytes in primary liver carcinoma. MiXCR was run by TCRdb on the multiplex PCR reads, yielding one entry per CDR3 protein. Of fewer than 350,000 distinct CDR3 sequences listed, more than 55% are singletons. The sample consisted of peripheral blood. The receptor set was obtained from a man in his forties with primary liver carcinoma and hepatitis B virus infection. Both conserved end residues are part of each CDR3.

v_gene	j_gene	CDR3aa
TRBV19	TRBJ2-1	CASSLSGSRDEQFF
TRBV4-3	TRBJ2-7	CTSNQDTVYEQYF
TRBV6-2/TRBV6-3	TRBJ1-1	CASSFGQFNTEAFF
TRBV28	TRBJ2-7	CASSHGTGFYEQYF
TRBV5-5	TRBJ1-2	CASSLVPVGGYTF
TRBV4-1	TRBJ1-1	CASSRGGGYNTEAFF
TRBV11-2	TRBJ1-5	CASSLEVGQPQHF
TRBV29-1	TRBJ2-7	CSVTNTGTGYPYEQYF
TRBV4-2	TRBJ2-7	CAGSLAYRGNMGYEQYF
TRBV29-1	TRBJ1-2	CSVAGQALYGYTF
TRBV5-1	TRBJ2-7	CASSNRDRAYEQYF
TRBV5-4	TRBJ2-1	CTSSSPSAGGLRQFF
TRBV10-3	TRBJ2-7	CAISEVGDRSSYEQYF
TRBV11-1	TRBJ1-2	CASAEDTYYGYTF
TRBV4-3	TRBJ2-6	CASSHLIASGANVLTF
TRBV20-1	TRBJ1-2	CSARAGATLDYGYTF
TRBV11-2	TRBJ2-5	CASSLARSPEGVETQYF
TRBV5-1	TRBJ2-7	CASSPGTSGVTEYF
TRBV6-2/TRBV6-3	TRBJ1-5	CASSYKLGQGANQPQHF
TRBV7-9	TRBJ2-7	CANSLSAGADEQYF
TRBV12-3/TRBV12-4	TRBJ2-2	CAGNFPTGGLANTGELFF
TRBV28	TRBJ2-7	CASSSYERAPTSSYEQYF
TRBV12-3/TRBV12-4	TRBJ2-7	CASSLGPGELYF
TRBV7-9	TRBJ2-1	CASSPTSVSPFF
TRBV5-4	TRBJ2-5	CASSRTVTQETQYF
TRBV30	TRBJ2-5	CAWSLGGDGETQYF
TRBV4-3	TRBJ2-7	CASSQGLAGGPYEQYF
TRBV30	TRBJ1-1	CAWSVGLGRPGSDTEAFF
TRBV6-6	TRBJ1-2	CASTPGGANYDYTF
TRBV11-2	TRBJ2-3	CASRLTFGRPSADMQYF
TRBV29-1	TRBJ2-2	CSVLGVLFGELFF
TRBV2	TRBJ2-5	CASTQKERARETQYF
TRBV6-2/TRBV6-3	TRBJ1-1	CASSSPNQGNEAFF
TRBV11-1	TRBJ2-7	CASGLGPGIGGYEQYF
TRBV5-5	TRBJ2-2	CASSSSGVGELFF
TRBV11-1	TRBJ1-1	CASSLDGKTEAFF
TRBV4-1	TRBJ2-3	CASSHGTRVSDTQYF
TRBV6-6	TRBJ1-5	CASRSGVKNQPQHF
TRBV4-1	TRBJ2-3	CASSHGSGITDTHYF
TRBV5-4	TRBJ2-5	CASSLVGQRGTKHQETQYF
TRBV20-1	TRBJ2-1	CSAPLGGRASYNEQFF
TRBV18	TRBJ2-5	CASSPRGTGETQYF
TRBV11-2	TRBJ2-1	CASSPLADELFF
TRBV4-2	TRBJ2-5	CASSQDGLAGGETQHF
TRBV6-5	TRBJ2-2	CASADRDTGELFF
TRBV24-1	TRBJ2-1	CATSNPKGYEQFF
TRBV5-5	TRBJ2-2	CASSFRRQGNAGELFF
TRBV30	TRBJ1-1	CAWSRSPNNEAFF